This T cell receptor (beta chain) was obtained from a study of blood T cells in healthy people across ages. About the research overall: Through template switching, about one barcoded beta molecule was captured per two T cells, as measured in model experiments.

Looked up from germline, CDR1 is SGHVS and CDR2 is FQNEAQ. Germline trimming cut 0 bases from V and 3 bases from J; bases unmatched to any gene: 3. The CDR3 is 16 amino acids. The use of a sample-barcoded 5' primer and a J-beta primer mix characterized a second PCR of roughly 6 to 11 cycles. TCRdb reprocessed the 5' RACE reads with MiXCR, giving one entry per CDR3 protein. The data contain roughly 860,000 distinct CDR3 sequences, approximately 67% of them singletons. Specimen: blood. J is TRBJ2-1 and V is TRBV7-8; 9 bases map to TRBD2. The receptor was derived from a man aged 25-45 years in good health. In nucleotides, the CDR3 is TGTGCCAGCAGCTTAGCTCCGACTAGCGGCTACAATGAGCAGTTCTTC. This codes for CASSLAPTSGYNEQFF.